This T cell receptor beta chain is drawn from a study of cytomegalovirus exposure and HLA in healthy donors. A multiplex PCR was run with 60 Vbeta primers and 13 Jbeta primers. The method was immunoSEQ multiplex PCR; TCRdb's version includes in-frame clones alone and lacks a portion of them. The sample carries under 150,000 clones, over 70% recorded once. All donors participated as healthy donors of bone marrow. Germline lookup yields CDR1 GTSNPN and CDR2 SVGIG (reference sequence). The length of the CDR3 is 16 residues. Trimming removed 8 bases from V and 4 bases from J; junction bases left unmatched: 14. Study outcomes and limitations: In a later analysis, TCR beta V- and J-gene trimming showed a link to a missense DCLRE1C variant.

About this clone: Its antigen remains unknown.

This receptor was identified in a woman aged 40 to 50 in good health and CMV-seronegative. The chain carries TRBV30 and TRBJ2-1; 10 nucleotides align to TRBD2. Sequenced input: PBMCs. The CDR3 DNA sequence: TGTGCCAGCACAGGGGCAAGCGGGAGGGCTTACAATGAGCAGTTCTTC. Amino acids: CASTGASGRAYNEQFF.